A selection of T cell receptor beta chains follows, all from one sample in a study of T cells of healthy individuals. A single record per CDR3 protein comes from TCRdb applying MiXCR to the 5' RACE reads. The table shows 95,000 to 100,000 distinct CDR3 sequences, with under 20% occurring only once. The receptors were gathered from a human donor in good health. The CDR3 runs from the conserved cysteine through the conserved F or W. D genes are given only for firm matches. Some rows mark clone size as missing; the rest say once, few, many or name a class of expanded clone.

J gene: TRBJ2-2
V gene: TRBV20-1
D gene: TRBD2
clone size: many
CDR3 DNA: TGCAGTGCTTTCGCGGGACTAGGCTCGTCAGGGGAGCTGTTTTTT
CDR3 protein: CSAFAGLGSSGELFF

J gene: TRBJ2-3
V gene: TRBV7-9
D gene: TRBD2
clone size: .
CDR3 DNA: TGTGCCAGCAGCTCACACCACGGACTAGCGGGGGTCGTGGATACGCAGTATTTT
CDR3 protein: CASSSHHGLAGVVDTQYF

J gene: TRBJ2-1
V gene: TRBV11-2
D gene: .
clone size: .
CDR3 DNA: TGTGCCAGCAGCACTAATGAGCAGTTCTTC
CDR3 protein: CASSTNEQFF

J gene: TRBJ1-4
V gene: TRBV19
D gene: .
clone size: few
CDR3 DNA: TGTGCCAGTAGTATCTATCCAGGGGCCGGGGAAAAACTGTTTTTT
CDR3 protein: CASSIYPGAGEKLFF

J gene: TRBJ1-5
V gene: TRBV27
D gene: TRBD1
clone size: many
CDR3 DNA: TGTGCCAGCAGTACTGGACAGGGTTGGAAGCCCCAGCATTTT
CDR3 protein: CASSTGQGWKPQHF

J gene: TRBJ2-7
V gene: TRBV28
D gene: TRBD2
clone size: many
CDR3 DNA: TGTGCCAGCTTCGCGGGAGCAATGGGCGAGCAGTACTTC
CDR3 protein: CASFAGAMGEQYF

J gene: TRBJ2-3
V gene: TRBV7-6
D gene: TRBD1
clone size: .
CDR3 DNA: TGTGCCAGCAGCTTATGGGGACAGGGTGCCCCAGATACGCAGTATTTT
CDR3 protein: CASSLWGQGAPDTQYF

J gene: TRBJ2-1
V gene: TRBV6-2/TRBV6-3
D gene: .
clone size: .
CDR3 DNA: TGTGCCAGCAGCCCGACAGTCACCTCCTACAATGAGCAGTTCTTC
CDR3 protein: CASSPTVTSYNEQFF

J gene: TRBJ2-1
V gene: TRBV5-1
D gene: .
clone size: few
CDR3 DNA: TGCGCCAGCACCCCCGGAACAGGTTACAATGAGCAGTTCTTC
CDR3 protein: CASTPGTGYNEQFF

J gene: TRBJ1-3
V gene: TRBV6-5
D gene: .
clone size: few
CDR3 DNA: TGTGCCAGCAGTCGAGGGGCAGAAGTCACTGGAAACACCATATATTTT
CDR3 protein: CASSRGAEVTGNTIYF

J gene: TRBJ1-5
V gene: TRBV28
D gene: .
clone size: many
CDR3 DNA: TGTGCCAGCAAGGTCGTGAATCAGCCCCAGCATTTT
CDR3 protein: CASKVVNQPQHF

J gene: TRBJ1-2
V gene: TRBV25-1
D gene: TRBD1
clone size: few
CDR3 DNA: TGTGCCAGCAGTGGCAGGGGGCGGGGAGGCTACACCTTC
CDR3 protein: CASSGRGRGGYTF

J gene: TRBJ2-1
V gene: TRBV5-5
D gene: TRBD2
clone size: .
CDR3 DNA: TGTGCCAGCAGCTTGGGGAGGACTAGCGGCTACAATGAGCAGTTCTTC
CDR3 protein: CASSLGRTSGYNEQFF

J gene: TRBJ2-5
V gene: TRBV15
D gene: TRBD2
clone size: few
CDR3 DNA: TGTGCCACCAGCAGATGGAGGGCTAGCGGACCACAAGAGACCCAGTACTTC
CDR3 protein: CATSRWRASGPQETQYF

J gene: TRBJ2-2
V gene: TRBV4-3
D gene: TRBD1
clone size: few
CDR3 DNA: TGCGCCAGCAGCCAGACTACAGGGGGCTCCGGGGAGCTGTTTTTT
CDR3 protein: CASSQTTGGSGELFF

J gene: TRBJ2-7
V gene: TRBV6-6
D gene: .
clone size: few
CDR3 DNA: TGTGCCAGCAGTTATGTGGACGAGCAGTACTTC
CDR3 protein: CASSYVDEQYF

J gene: TRBJ2-3
V gene: TRBV7-2
D gene: TRBD1
clone size: few
CDR3 DNA: TGTGCCAGCAGCTTAGCCAGGGGGCTTGATACGCAGTATTTT
CDR3 protein: CASSLARGLDTQYF

J gene: TRBJ2-7
V gene: TRBV27
D gene: TRBD2
clone size: .
CDR3 DNA: TGTGCCAGCCCCACCCGGGGAGCTAGCGGGACCGGGGAGAACGAGCAGTACTTC
CDR3 protein: CASPTRGASGTGENEQYF

J gene: TRBJ2-7
V gene: TRBV5-6
D gene: TRBD1
clone size: .
CDR3 DNA: TGTGCCAGCAGTTTCGGGACAGACTCCTACGAGCAGTACTTC
CDR3 protein: CASSFGTDSYEQYF

J gene: TRBJ2-1
V gene: TRBV6-2/TRBV6-3
D gene: .
clone size: once
CDR3 DNA: TGTGCCAGCAGTTACTGGCGGGAAGGGGATGAGCAGTTCTTC
CDR3 protein: CASSYWREGDEQFF

J gene: TRBJ2-3
V gene: TRBV15
D gene: .
clone size: .
CDR3 DNA: TGTGCCACCAGCCAGCGGAAGAACACAGATACGCAGTATTTT
CDR3 protein: CATSQRKNTDTQYF

J gene: TRBJ2-5
V gene: TRBV18
D gene: .
clone size: many
CDR3 DNA: TGTGCCAGCTCACCAAACGACGGAGAGACCCAGTACTTC
CDR3 protein: CASSPNDGETQYF

J gene: TRBJ2-1
V gene: TRBV4-2
D gene: TRBD1
clone size: .
CDR3 DNA: TGTGCCAGCAGCTTGCCGGGACAGGGGGCAGAGCAGTTCTTC
CDR3 protein: CASSLPGQGAEQFF

J gene: TRBJ2-7
V gene: TRBV3-1
D gene: .
clone size: .
CDR3 DNA: TGTGCAACGACGGGCCCACGGAACTACGAGCAGTACTTC
CDR3 protein: CATTGPRNYEQYF

J gene: TRBJ1-5
V gene: TRBV15
D gene: .
clone size: many
CDR3 DNA: TGTGCCACCAGCAGAGATCGCGCAGGGAGGGAACAGCCCCAGCATTTT
CDR3 protein: CATSRDRAGREQPQHF

J gene: TRBJ1-2
V gene: TRBV6-5
D gene: .
clone size: .
CDR3 DNA: TGTGCCAGCAGTTACCTTCAGTCAGGGCATGGCTACACCTTC
CDR3 protein: CASSYLQSGHGYTF

J gene: TRBJ2-3
V gene: TRBV11-2
D gene: TRBD2
clone size: few
CDR3 DNA: TGTGCCAGCAGCTTGCGGACTAGCGGGGGGGCCCCAGATACGCAGTATTTT
CDR3 protein: CASSLRTSGGAPDTQYF

J gene: TRBJ1-5
V gene: TRBV6-1
D gene: .
clone size: .
CDR3 DNA: TGTGCCAGCAGTCCGACAGCTTACGGGGGCAATCAGCCCCAGCATTTT
CDR3 protein: CASSPTAYGGNQPQHF

J gene: TRBJ1-5
V gene: TRBV6-5
D gene: .
clone size: .
CDR3 DNA: TGTGCCAGCAGTTACAGGTCAGGAGGTAATCAGCCCCAGCATTTT
CDR3 protein: CASSYRSGGNQPQHF

J gene: TRBJ2-5
V gene: TRBV20-1
D gene: .
clone size: few
CDR3 DNA: TGCAGTGCTAGAAAGGGAGTGGAGACCCAGTACTTC
CDR3 protein: CSARKGVETQYF

J gene: TRBJ2-2
V gene: TRBV28
D gene: .
clone size: few
CDR3 DNA: TGTGCCAGCAGTTCGGACACCTACACCGGGGAGCTGTTTTTT
CDR3 protein: CASSSDTYTGELFF